This T cell receptor (beta chain) comes out of a study of blood T cells in healthy people across ages. The wider study: Template switching captured about one barcoded beta molecule per two T cells. Points from the study as a whole: Comparison with aged donors showed that long-lived donors had more naive CD4+ cells and higher diversity. The study lacked donor CMV status, which possibly confounded expanded clonotype changes.

Isolation recovered at least 7 million PBMCs from every sample. This clonotype has just one count. Its antigen remains unidentified. J lost 8 bases, V lost 2 bases, and 9 bases had no gene match. The germline V gene has CDR1 LGHNA and CDR2 YNFKEQ. The CDR3 length is 16 residues. A second roughly 6 to 11 cycle PCR used barcoded and J-beta primers. Via MiXCR, TCRdb re-called the 5' RACE reads, giving one row per CDR3 protein. The sample has approximately 670,000 distinct CDR3 sequences; roughly 41% are singletons. The sequencing input was blood. The gene calls are TRBV4-2 and TRBJ2-3; 11 nucleotides agree with TRBD2. The clonotype was recovered from an elderly man in good health. The CDR3 DNA follows: TGTGCCAGCAGCCAAAGTGGACTAGCGGGTATGGCTACGCAGTATTTT. Translated, it gives CASSQSGLAGMATQYF.